One sample yielded the 9 T cell receptor beta chains listed below, sequenced in a study of HIV-infected children after antiretroviral therapy interruption. Unique molecular identifiers were included in an RNA-based 3' RACE TCR library. TCRdb independently ran MiXCR on the 3' RACE reads; one entry per CDR3 protein. The sample includes about 40,000 distinct CDR3 sequences, over 6% of them seen just once. The treatment was: PENTA 11 planned treatment interruption arm or continuous ART arm. The sequences come from CD45RA+ CD4+ T cells from PBMCs, pooled from several time points, collected from a donor given antiretroviral therapy, either interrupted or continuous. Subset noted: naive CD4+ CD45RA+ CD45RO- T cells. Source of these receptors: a pool of human donors with HIV.

There are many counts of this clonotype. The V gene is TRBV6-5, the J gene TRBJ1-6, with unresolved D. Germline CDR1 reads MNHEY; CDR2 reads SVGAGI. V was pared by 0 bases and J by 11 bases, with 11 bases between. CDR3 length: 14 amino acids. The CDR3 loop reads CASSYSGLRTPLHF. The CDR3 DNA reads TGTGCCAGCAGTTACTCCGGTCTCAGGACACCCCTCCACTTT.

This clonotype appeared many times. The chain uses TRBV7-2 and TRBJ1-1; D is unclear. CDR1 is SGHTA, CDR2 FQGNSA, per germline. V was cut by 1 base and J by 1 base, with 4 bases left in between. The CDR3 extends over 13 amino acids. CDR3 DNA sequence: TGTGCCAGCAGCTTAGTGGAGAACACTGAAGCTTTCTTT. Its protein product is CASSLVENTEAFF.

This clonotype was seen many times. This chain connects TRBV21-1 to TRBJ2-3; the table assigns TRBD1, which was not confirmed against the DNA. TRBV21-1 is deemed a pseudogene. CDR3 length equals 18 residues. CDR3 protein: CASSKRTGGPTFTDTQYF. CDR3 nucleotides: TGTGCCAGCAGCAAACGGACAGGGGGCCCGACCTTCACAGATACGCAGTATTTT.

Many counts were recorded for this clonotype. The chain links TRBV29-1 to TRBJ2-3; a possible D gene is TRBD2 (5 bases). This CDR3 has 14 amino acids. V gave up 5 bases and J gave up 4 bases, with 16 bases separating them. Germline CDR1 and CDR2: SQVTM and ANQGSEA. The CDR3 spells CSVFTRARADTQYF. CDR3 nucleotide sequence: TGCAGCGTTTTTACGCGGGCAAGGGCAGATACGCAGTATTTT.

This clonotype has only a few counts. The chain recombines TRBV28 with TRBJ2-5; 7 nucleotides line up with TRBD2. Unmatched junction bases numbered 12, after V lost 7 bases and J lost 1 base. Germline V gene lookup returns CDR1 MDHEN and CDR2 SYDVKM. The CDR3 loop spans 16 amino acids. The CDR3 loop is CASTLLGASGQETQYF. CDR3 coding DNA: TGTGCCAGCACCCTCCTCGGAGCTAGCGGCCAAGAGACCCAGTACTTC.

This clonotype was seen many times. The CDR3 sequence: CASSLDYGPYEQYF. The CDR3 DNA follows: TGTGCCAGCAGCTTGGACTACGGACCCTACGAGCAGTACTTC. The J gene is TRBJ2-7, the V gene TRBV5-4, with no clear D. Germline CDR1 and CDR2: SGHNT and YYREEE (reference sequence). V dropped 0 bases and J dropped 2 bases, with 9 bases sitting between them. CDR3 length: 14 residues. Full variable domain (missing parts from reference TRBV5-4 and TRBJ2-7): ETGVTQSPTHLIKTRGQQVTLRCSSQSGHNTVSWYQQALGQGPQFIFQYYREEENGRGNFPPRFSGLQFPNYSSELNVNALELDDSALYLCASSLDYGPYEQYFGPGTRLTVT.

V gene TRBV24-1 combines with J gene TRBJ2-7; maybe TRBD1 (6 bases). The CDR3 sequence is 16 residues long. Germline assignment: CDR1 KGHDR and CDR2 SFDVKD. Trimming pared 3 bases from V and 0 bases from J, leaving 14 bases between. This chain's CDR3 is CATSDPGQIDSYEQYF. The CDR3 bases are TGTGCCACCAGTGATCCAGGACAGATCGACTCCTACGAGCAGTACTTC.

This clonotype was picked up many times. V gene TRBV4-1 combines with J gene TRBJ2-1, with 9 bases aligning to TRBD2. Germline CDR1 and CDR2: MGHRA and YSYEKL. J lost 6 bases, V lost 0 bases, and 15 bases had no gene match. The CDR3 consists of 19 residues. Here the CDR3 DNA reads TGCGCCAGCAGCCAAGATCCGGCTAGCGGGATCCGCCACAGCAATGAGCAGTTCTTC. This translates into CASSQDPASGIRHSNEQFF.

This clonotype has more than one count but fewer than ten. The chain is built from TRBV28 and TRBJ1-5; D is unresolved. Trimming shortened V by 3 bases and J by 0 bases, and 6 bases separated the two germline ends. CDR3 length equals 14 residues. Germline loops: CDR1 MDHEN, CDR2 SYDVKM. CDR3 bases: TGTGCCAGCAGTTTCACAGATAGCAATCAGCCCCAGCATTTT. This translates into CASSFTDSNQPQHF.